The clone carrying this T cell receptor beta chain was counted at least ten times. The data are from a study of blood T cells in healthy people across ages. Alongside a J-beta primer mix, a sample-barcoded 5' primer served in a second PCR lasting 7 to 11 cycles. TCRdb called the 5' RACE reads again in MiXCR, with one record for every CDR3 protein. The sample records about 1,000,000 distinct CDR3 sequences, 35% to 55% being singletons. The germline V gene encodes CDR1 SQVTM and CDR2 ANQGSEA. The CDR3 spans 12 residues. Trimming removed 3 bases at V and 11 bases at J, with 16 bases between. The people who gave samples were healthy Caucasians from Russia, aged roughly 6 to 95.

The sample comprised blood. The TCR comes from a woman aged 60-75 years in good health. This sequence joins TRBV29-1 and TRBJ1-2; D is unclear. CDR3 in DNA: TGCAGCGTTGACGGAGGACTGGTTGGGTACACCTTC. Amino acid sequence: CSVDGGLVGYTF.